A single sample is the source of the 15 T cell receptor beta chains below, sequenced in a study of cytomegalovirus exposure and HLA in healthy donors. PCR used 60 Vbeta primers and 13 Jbeta primers. Sequencing used immunoSEQ multiplex PCR; TCRdb keeps in-frame clones, though not all of them. The sample has hundreds of thousands of clones; 82% are singletons. Sequences were obtained from PBMCs. The receptors stem from a man aged 35-49 years in good health and CMV-seropositive.

The rearrangement uses TRBV5-1 and TRBJ2-2; D might be TRBD1 (6 bases). Germline V gene lookup returns CDR1 SGHRS and CDR2 YFSETQ. The V end lost 2 bases, the J end lost 7 bases, and 12 bases lay between the germline ends. The CDR3 runs 14 residues. The CDR3 reads CASSLQGYNGELFF. The DNA for the CDR3 is TGCGCCAGCAGCTTACAGGGTTACAACGGGGAGCTGTTTTTT.

Comment on this clone: Distinct nucleotide sequences in the sample also encode this CDR3. The V gene is TRBV5-1, the J gene TRBJ1-4, with 7 nucleotides matching TRBD1. The V segment lost 0 bases and the J segment 4 bases; nucleotides outside the gene matches: 0. CDR1 and CDR2 (germline): SGHRS, YFSETQ. This CDR3 contains 14 residues. As DNA, the CDR3 is TGCGCCAGCAGCTTGGGACAGGGTAATGAAAAACTGTTTTTT. It yields the protein CASSLGQGNEKLFF.

The rearrangement uses TRBV6-5 and TRBJ2-1, with D unclear. Germline CDR1 and CDR2: MNHEY and SVGAGI. V lost 6 bases, J lost 3 bases, and 12 bases lay in between. CDR3 length: 14 amino acids. The chain's CDR3 is CASRSGAYYNEQFF. In DNA form, the CDR3 reads TGTGCCAGCAGATCCGGAGCCTACTACAATGAGCAGTTCTTC.

The rearrangement uses TRBV6-1 and TRBJ2-1; 10 bases match TRBD2. Germline V lookup: CDR1 MNHNS, CDR2 SASEGT. With V trimmed by 10 bases and J by 1 base, 4 bases remained unmatched. This CDR3 spans 14 amino acids. The CDR3 loop reads CATRAGGSYNEQFF. The CDR3 bases are TGTGCCACCAGAGCGGGAGGGTCCTACAATGAGCAGTTCTTC.

V and J are TRBV4-2 and TRBJ2-1, with D hard to call. The CDR3 covers 14 residues. Trimming shortened V by 4 bases and J by 8 bases, and 15 bases separated the two germline ends. The V gene's germline CDR1 is LGHNA and CDR2 YNFKEQ. The CDR3 spells CASSPVSRFDEQFF. The DNA of the CDR3 is TGTGCCAGCAGCCCCGTATCTAGATTTGATGAGCAGTTCTTC.

This chain links TRBV2 with TRBJ1-2, with no clear D. Germline V gene sequence: CDR1 SNHLY, CDR2 FYNNEI. The CDR3 is 11 residues long. V was pared by 3 bases and J by 8 bases, with 7 bases between. The CDR3 loop is CASSDRNGYTF. CDR3 sequence (DNA): TGTGCCAGCAGTGACAGAAACGGCTACACCTTC.

The chain carries TRBV5-4 and TRBJ2-1, with 14 positions matching TRBD2. J was trimmed by 9 bases and V by 4 bases; bases with no gene match: 6. The CDR3 is 15 residues long. Germline values: CDR1 SGHNT, CDR2 YYREEE (reference sequence). CDR3 DNA sequence: TGTGCCAGCAGCCTACAGACTAGCGGGAGGGCTGAGCAGTTCTTC. Its protein is CASSLQTSGRAEQFF.

V and J are TRBV6-5 and TRBJ1-5; 8 nucleotides match TRBD1. The CDR3 is 15 amino acids. Germline-derived CDR1 and CDR2 are MNHEY and SVGAGI. J was trimmed by 2 bases and V by 5 bases; bases with no gene match: 5. CDR3 DNA: TGTGCCAGCAGTCAGGACAGGGACCGCAATCAGCCCCAGCATTTT. Amino acids: CASSQDRDRNQPQHF.

V gene TRBV9 combines with J gene TRBJ1-4; 10 nucleotides match TRBD1. J gave up 3 bases and V 3 bases, and 14 bases lay outside the gene matches. Germline V gene data show CDR1 as SGDLS and CDR2 as YYNGEE. The CDR3 extends over 19 amino acids. The DNA of the CDR3 is TGTGCCAGCAGCGCCCTGACAGGGGGCAGTGAAGCGGCTAATGAAAAACTGTTTTTT. Amino acids: CASSALTGGSEAANEKLFF.

The V call is TRBV7-9, the J call TRBJ1-5, with a tentative D call TRBD1 (5 bases). Germline V gene lookup returns CDR1 SEHNR and CDR2 FQNEAQ (reference sequence). The V end lost 3 bases, the J end lost 3 bases, and 12 bases lay between the germline ends. The CDR3 spans 15 residues. Written as DNA, the CDR3 is TGTGCCAGCAGCTTCGGAGGGGCTAACAATCAGCCCCAGCATTTT. Protein sequence: CASSFGGANNQPQHF.

The chain couples TRBV6-5 to TRBJ1-3; the D gene is possibly TRBD1 (5 bases). Trimming shortened V by 2 bases and J by 0 bases, and 5 bases separated the two germline ends. Germline CDR1 and CDR2: MNHEY and SVGAGI. This CDR3 is 14 amino acids long. The CDR3 is CASSYDSSGNTIYF. The CDR3 DNA is TGTGCCAGCAGTTACGACAGCTCTGGAAACACCATATATTTT.

The rearrangement joins TRBV29-1 to TRBJ2-1, with D perhaps TRBD1 (5 bases). V lost 3 bases, J lost 5 bases, and 14 bases lay in between. The germline V gene has CDR1 SQVTM and CDR2 ANQGSEA. CDR3 length equals 14 residues. The CDR3 DNA reads as TGCAGCGTTGATTTAGCAGGGCCCGACAATGAGCAGTTCTTC. Translated, it gives CSVDLAGPDNEQFF.

To note about this clone: Different DNA sequences within this sample yield the same CDR3. The J gene is TRBJ2-5, the V gene TRBV5-1; TRBD1 might be the D (6 bases). CDR1 and CDR2 from the germline V gene are SGHRS and YFSETQ. The CDR3 is 14 amino acids. The V gene lost 3 bases and the J gene lost 0 bases, with 9 bases spanning the gap. This chain's CDR3 is CASSSTGNQETQYF. CDR3 bases: TGCGCCAGCAGCTCCACAGGGAACCAAGAGACCCAGTACTTC.

This clone was seen only a few times. The V and J genes are TRBV6-1 and TRBJ1-5; 7 nucleotides match TRBD1. Trimming cost V 3 bases and J 2 bases; bases outside gene matches: 10. Germline lookup yields CDR1 MNHNS and CDR2 SASEGT. CDR3 size: 17 residues. CDR3 coding DNA: TGTGCCAGCAGTGATCAACGACAGGGAAAAGGCAATCAGCCCCAGCATTTT. As protein: CASSDQRQGKGNQPQHF.

The chain has TRBV6-5 and TRBJ2-2, with TRBD1 identical over 8 bases. Germline CDR1 and CDR2: MNHEY and SVGAGI. With 5 bases clipped from V and 1 base from J, the junction kept 3 bases outside the gene matches. The CDR3 is made up of 15 amino acids. This chain's CDR3 is CASSRRGRNTGELFF. The CDR3 DNA follows: TGTGCCAGCAGTCGCAGGGGGCGGAACACCGGGGAGCTGTTTTTT.